This TCR beta chain was found in a study of a mutant IDH1 vaccine in newly diagnosed glioma. Time point reported: week 11, during vaccination. Vaccinated patients received 300 ug of mutant IDH1 20-mer peptide per dose, with topical imiquimod. Sequencing used immunoSEQ multiplex PCR; TCRdb keeps in-frame clones, though not all of them. The data show tens of thousands of clones, about 77% seen once. This clone turned up a few times. The antigen is unknown. Overall study results and limits: Changes to the top peripheral T cell clonotypes appeared unrelated to pseudoprogression.

V dropped 6 bases and J dropped 4; count of bases not matched to a gene: 4. CDR1 and CDR2 from the germline V gene are SGHTA and FQGNSA. This CDR3 region has 15 residues. The rearrangement joins TRBV7-2 to TRBJ2-1; TRBD2 matches at 12 bases. Source: PBMCs, taken from a glioma patient whose treatment included an IDH1 peptide vaccine. This clonotype originated in a woman between 18 and 29 years old with glioma. The CDR3 bases are TGTGCCAGCAGACAGGGACTAGCGGGTTACAATGAGCAGTTCTTC. Its translation is CASRQGLAGYNEQFF. Combining the CDR3 with reference TRBV7-2 and TRBJ2-1 gives the whole variable domain GAGVSQSPSNKVTEKGKDVELRCDPISGHTALYWYRQSLGQGLEFLIYFQGNSAPDKSGLPSDRFSAERTGGSVSTLTIQRTQQEDSAVYLCASRQGLAGYNEQFFGPGTRLTVL.